One sample yielded the 29 T cell receptor beta chains listed below, sequenced in a study of Ad26.COV2.S vaccination and SARS-CoV-2 variants. The protocol was immunoSEQ multiplex PCR, while the TCRdb copy is restricted to in-frame clones and leaves out a portion. The sample records fewer than 150,000 clones, 80% to 90% being singletons. The material was peripheral blood, obtained after recovery from COVID-19. The receptors were sampled from a human donor who had recovered from COVID-19.

This chain uses TRBV6-6 with TRBJ2-3; TRBD2 matches at 16 bases. CDR3 length: 18 amino acids. The germline V gene encodes CDR1 MNHNY and CDR2 SVGAGI (reference sequence). The V and J ends lost 5 bases and 0 bases, in that order; junction bases with no gene match: 5. The CDR3 is CASSRGLAGGPSTDTQYF. CDR3 coding DNA: TGTGCCAGCAGTCGGGGACTAGCGGGGGGGCCGAGCACAGATACGCAGTATTTT.

The table lists this clone with a count of one. The chain couples TRBV7-9 to TRBJ1-2, with D tentatively TRBD1 (5 bases). CDR3 length: 13 amino acids. CDR1 and CDR2 from the germline V gene are SEHNR and FQNEAQ (reference sequence). V was trimmed by 7 bases and J by 4 bases, leaving 13 bases between them. Here the CDR3 DNA reads TGTGCCAGCATTGACAGTGTTGGCTATGGCTACACCTTC. Encoded protein: CASIDSVGYGYTF. The full variable domain, with the rest looked up from reference TRBV7-9 and TRBJ1-2, is DTGVSQNPRHKITKRGQNVTFRCDPISEHNRLYWYRQTLGQGPEFLTYFQNEAQLEKSRLLSDRFSAERPKGSFSTLEIQRTEQGDSAMYLCASIDSVGYGYTFGSGTRLTVV.

The J gene is TRBJ1-2, the V gene TRBV28; D not certain. V was shortened by 2 bases and J by 2 bases, with 9 bases between the two germline ends. CDR3 size: 14 residues. Germline CDR1 and CDR2: MDHEN and SYDVKM. CDR3 in DNA: TGTGCCAGCAGTTTACCCTCAGAGAACTATGGCTACACCTTC. Protein: CASSLPSENYGYTF.

The V call is TRBV27, the J call TRBJ1-4; unclear D gene. Trimming pared 4 bases from V and 7 bases from J, leaving 16 bases between. This CDR3 is 15 amino acids long. Germline V CDR1 and CDR2: MNHEY, SMNVEV (reference sequence). In DNA form, the CDR3 reads TGTGCCAGCAGTTCCCCGACCCAGGACGGTGAAAAACTGTTTTTT. This gives the protein CASSSPTQDGEKLFF. Combining the CDR3 with reference TRBV27 and TRBJ1-4 gives the whole variable domain EAQVTQNPRYLITVTGKKLTVTCSQNMNHEYMSWYRQDPGLGLRQIYYSMNVEVTDKGDVPEGYKVSRKEKRNFPLILESPSPNQTSLYFCASSSPTQDGEKLFFGSGTQLSVL.

This clone was counted once. V is TRBV11-2 and J is TRBJ1-1; no reliable D call. The V gene's germline CDR1 is SGHAT and CDR2 FQNNGV. The CDR3 is made up of 13 amino acids. Deletions cut 2 bases from V and 8 bases from J, with 12 bases between. The CDR3 is CASSLPGLREAFF. CDR3 coding DNA: TGTGCCAGCAGCTTACCCGGGTTGCGAGAAGCTTTCTTT.

This chain uses TRBV5-4 with TRBJ1-6, with unresolved D. Germline V lookup: CDR1 SGHNT, CDR2 YYREEE (reference sequence). V was trimmed by 9 bases and J by 13 bases, leaving 11 bases between them. This CDR3 region has 10 residues. The CDR3 spells CANEWLPLHF. The CDR3 DNA reads as TGTGCCAACGAGTGGTTGCCCCTCCACTTT.

The genes are TRBV7-9 and TRBJ2-7; TRBD1 agrees at 9 bases. J was trimmed by 2 bases and V by 5 bases; bases with no gene match: 7. Germline CDR1 reads SEHNR; CDR2 reads FQNEAQ (reference sequence). CDR3 length: 15 residues. The CDR3 DNA sequence: TGTGCCAGCAGCGCCGGGACAGGGAGGGCCTACGAGCAGTACTTC. Translated: CASSAGTGRAYEQYF.

The chain employs TRBV18 and TRBJ1-4, with TRBD1 matching 7 bases. With V trimmed by 6 bases and J by 8 bases, 15 bases remained unmatched. This CDR3 has 16 residues. Germline V gene data show CDR1 as KGHSH and CDR2 as LQKENI. The CDR3 protein is CASSPPPKGAGEKLFF. The CDR3 bases are TGTGCCAGCTCTCCCCCCCCCAAGGGGGCTGGAGAAAAACTGTTTTTT.

The V and J genes are TRBV6-1 and TRBJ1-1, with D perhaps matching TRBD1 (5 bases). This CDR3 is built from 15 residues. Germline values: CDR1 MNHNS, CDR2 SASEGT. V lost 0 bases and J lost 3, with 11 bases in between. The CDR3 sequence is CASSEAYGRDTEAFF. CDR3 coding DNA: TGTGCCAGCAGTGAAGCATACGGCAGGGACACTGAAGCTTTCTTT.

This rearrangement joins TRBV18 to TRBJ2-5; D is perhaps TRBD2 (5 bases). The CDR3 runs 12 residues. The ends were cut back, 1 base at V and 5 bases at J, with 5 bases in the middle. Germline CDR1 and CDR2: KGHSH and LQKENI. In DNA form, the CDR3 reads TGTGCCAGCTCACCACGAGGGGAGACCCAGTACTTC. As protein: CASSPRGETQYF.

The chain employs TRBV2 and TRBJ1-5; D remains unclear. This CDR3 is built from 14 residues. Looked up from germline, CDR1 is SNHLY and CDR2 is FYNNEI. Trimming removed 6 bases from V and 0 bases from J, with 9 bases in between. The CDR3 region is CASRTEYSNQPQHF. The CDR3 DNA reads TGTGCCAGCAGAACAGAGTATAGCAATCAGCCCCAGCATTTT.

Only one count was recorded for this clone. V is TRBV20-1 and J is TRBJ1-2, with D perhaps TRBD1 (6 bases). V was cut by 3 bases and J by 4 bases, with 18 bases left in between. Germline values: CDR1 DFQATT, CDR2 SNEGSKA (reference sequence). The CDR3 contains 15 residues. The CDR3 nucleotides read TGCAGTGCTAGTTCGGGATATCTCAGGGGCTATGGCTACACCTTC. Encoded protein: CSASSGYLRGYGYTF.

The chain combines TRBV4-1 with TRBJ2-4; D is perhaps TRBD1 (6 bases). Looked up from germline, CDR1 is MGHRA and CDR2 is YSYEKL. CDR3 size: 15 residues. Between the trimmed V and J ends, which lost 4 bases and 3 bases, there was a span of 13 bases. In DNA form, the CDR3 reads TGCGCCAGCAGCCTACAGGGAGATGGCAAAAACATTCAGTACTTC. Translating it yields CASSLQGDGKNIQYF.

A note on this clone: Other DNA sequences of this sample code for an identical CDR3. The J gene is TRBJ1-1, the V gene TRBV6-2 or TRBV6-3; D not resolved. The ends were cut back, 2 bases at V and 2 bases at J, with 3 bases in the middle. The CDR3 spans 12 residues. CDR1 is MNHEY, CDR2 SVGEGT, per germline. The chain's CDR3 is CASSYPNTEAFF. The CDR3 nucleotides are TGTGCCAGCAGTTACCCAAACACTGAAGCTTTCTTT.

This chain links TRBV4-3 with TRBJ2-7; TRBD1 might be the D (6 bases). The CDR3 consists of 14 residues. Germline CDR1 and CDR2: LGHNA and YSLEER. Trimming shortened V by 3 bases and J by 1 base, and 10 bases separated the two germline ends. CDR3 region: CASSHGQGSYEQYF. The CDR3 DNA sequence: TGCGCCAGCAGCCATGGGCAGGGGTCCTACGAGCAGTACTTC.

The V gene is TRBV5-1, the J gene TRBJ1-1; D remains ambiguous. Trimming pared 1 base from V and 12 bases from J, leaving 13 bases between. The CDR3 loop spans 12 amino acids. CDR1 and CDR2 (germline): SGHRS, YFSETQ. The CDR3 here is CASSLTGAQTFF. The CDR3 region has the DNA TGCGCCAGCAGCTTGACTGGAGCGCAAACTTTCTTT. Full variable domain (rest looked up from reference TRBV5-1 and TRBJ1-1): KAGVTQTPRYLIKTRGQQVTLSCSPISGHRSVSWYQQTPGQGLQFLFEYFSETQRNKGNFPGRFSGRQFSNSRSEMNVSTLELGDSALYLCASSLTGAQTFFGQGTRLTVV.

In this sample, this clone turned up once. The chain has TRBV27 and TRBJ1-2; D may be TRBD1 (5 bases). The length of the CDR3 is 13 residues. Per the germline V gene, CDR1 is MNHEY and CDR2 is SMNVEV (reference sequence). V dropped 4 bases and J dropped 5 bases, with 11 bases sitting between them. This CDR3 is CASSYARGYGYTF. The DNA of the CDR3 is TGTGCCAGCAGTTACGCCCGGGGGTATGGCTACACCTTC.

This chain joins TRBV25-1 and TRBJ2-3; no reliable D call. This CDR3 is built from 14 residues. With 3 bases removed from V and 2 bases from J, the gap between germline ends came to 9 bases. Germline V lookup: CDR1 MGHDK, CDR2 SYGVNS. The CDR3 DNA reads TGTGCCAGCAGTGAGTCTGGAACCACAGATACGCAGTATTTT. Its translation: CASSESGTTDTQYF.

Concerning this clone itself: Germline and junction disagree at one end, which may indicate a read error. The V gene is TRBV5-1, the J gene TRBJ2-1; TRBD2 aligns across 7 bases. From germline, CDR1 is SGHRS and CDR2 YFSETQ. The CDR3 extends over 14 amino acids. CDR3 residues: CASRLGGSYNEQFF. In nucleotides, the CDR3 is TGCGCCAGCAGATTGGGGGGGTCCTACAATGAGCAGTTCTTC.

The V and J genes are TRBV27 and TRBJ1-1; tentative D call: TRBD1 (5 bases). CDR1 is MNHEY, CDR2 SMNVEV, per germline (reference sequence). V lost 5 bases to trimming and J lost 10 bases, with 17 bases between them. The CDR3 has 13 amino acids. In DNA, the CDR3 is TGTGCCAGCAGTCTTCGACAGACCATGAGAGCTTTCTTT. This encodes CASSLRQTMRAFF.

Only a few counts were recorded for this clone. This chain uses TRBV20-1 with TRBJ2-7, with D possibly TRBD2 on 7 matching bases. Germline CDR1 DFQATT, CDR2 SNEGSKA (reference sequence). V lost 3 bases and J 1 base, leaving 16 bases between the germline ends. This CDR3 is built from 15 residues. This CDR3 reads CSASPTGRESYEQYF. The CDR3 DNA reads TGCAGTGCTAGTCCTACAGGGCGGGAGTCCTACGAGCAGTACTTC.

This clone was detected a few times. This sequence joins TRBV6-6 and TRBJ1-6; 7 bases agree with TRBD1. CDR1 MNHNY and CDR2 SVGAGI come from the germline V gene (reference sequence). V lost 4 bases, J lost 10 bases, and 10 bases stayed unmatched. The CDR3 contains 15 residues. The CDR3 sequence: CASSSHGTDRSPLHF. CDR3 DNA: TGTGCCAGCAGTTCTCACGGGACAGATCGGTCACCCCTCCACTTT.

This clone was seen just once. The J gene is TRBJ2-3, the V gene TRBV4-3; TRBD2 matches at 9 bases. Germline CDR1 and CDR2: LGHNA and YSLEER. The V and J ends lost 4 bases and 1 base, in that order; junction bases with no gene match: 6. CDR3 length: 16 residues. CDR3 bases: TGCGCCAGCAGCCGTCAGACTAGCGGTGGCACAGATACGCAGTATTTT. It yields the protein CASSRQTSGGTDTQYF.

The rearrangement joins TRBV7-2 to TRBJ2-1; 11 bases match TRBD2. Germline assignment: CDR1 SGHTA and CDR2 FQGNSA. The CDR3 runs to 14 residues. V shed 3 bases, J shed 9 bases, and the junction held 4 bases outside the gene matches. The CDR3 loop is CASSFIGTSGEQFF. CDR3 in DNA: TGTGCCAGCAGCTTTATAGGGACTAGCGGTGAGCAGTTCTTC.

The chain combines TRBV6-2 or TRBV6-3 with TRBJ1-1, with D perhaps matching TRBD1 (5 bases). CDR1 MNHEY and CDR2 SVGEGT come from the germline V gene. This CDR3 is built from 13 residues. Trimming removed 3 bases from V and 5 bases from J, with 10 bases in between. The CDR3 loop is CASSYLGGTEAFF. The CDR3 DNA reads TGTGCCAGCAGTTATCTGGGGGGGACTGAAGCTTTCTTT.

The chain employs TRBV5-1 and TRBJ1-3; D may be TRBD1 (6 bases). The CDR3 length is 15 residues. Trimming shortened V by 5 bases and J by 2 bases, and 14 bases separated the two germline ends. Germline values: CDR1 SGHRS, CDR2 YFSETQ. As DNA, the CDR3 is TGCGCCAGCAGACCAGGGGAGAAAACTGGAAACACCATATATTTT. Translation: CASRPGEKTGNTIYF. The full variable domain, in which reference TRBV5-1 and TRBJ1-3 provide the parts outside the CDR3, is KAGVTQTPRYLIKTRGQQVTLSCSPISGHRSVSWYQQTPGQGLQFLFEYFSETQRNKGNFPGRFSGRQFSNSRSEMNVSTLELGDSALYLCASRPGEKTGNTIYFGEGSWLTVV.

This sequence joins TRBV18 and TRBJ2-1, with 9 bases that match TRBD1. Germline-derived CDR1 and CDR2 are KGHSH and LQKENI. The CDR3 is 15 amino acids. Germline trimming cut 3 bases from V and 5 bases from J; bases unmatched to any gene: 5. DNA for the CDR3: TGTGCCAGCTCACCCCGGGACAGGGCCGACAATGAGCAGTTCTTC. Residues: CASSPRDRADNEQFF.

The V call is TRBV4-1, the J call TRBJ1-5, with D hard to call. The CDR3 loop spans 14 amino acids. The V end lost 1 base, the J end lost 0 bases, and 4 bases lay between the germline ends. Germline V gives CDR1 MGHRA, CDR2 YSYEKL. The CDR3 region is CASSQGNSNQPQHF. The CDR3 DNA reads as TGCGCCAGCAGCCAAGGGAATAGCAATCAGCCCCAGCATTTT.

The rearrangement uses TRBV5-4 and TRBJ1-5, with a tentative D call TRBD1 (6 bases). Germline CDR1 SGHNT, CDR2 YYREEE (reference sequence). CDR3 size: 13 residues. The V end lost 7 bases, the J end lost 4 bases, and 12 bases lay between the germline ends. For the CDR3, the DNA is TGTGCCAGCGGACAGATAAAAAATCAGCCCCAGCATTTT. This gives the protein CASGQIKNQPQHF.